This note documents a single T cell receptor (beta chain) sequence. The antigen remains undetermined. The sample originates from a study of T-cell memory formation after mild COVID-19. Findings and limits, study-wide: CD4+ contracting clones lay mainly in CM and EM, CD8+ ones in EMRA.

TCRdb independently ran MiXCR on the 5' RACE reads; one entry per CDR3 protein. The data hold nearly 350,000 distinct CDR3 sequences, with 10% to 15% observed a single time. This clonotype was obtained from a man younger than 35 who had mild COVID-19 (a few samples of this study predate the infection). Cell type and time point are not known. Sequences were obtained from PBMCs or a T cell subset sorted from them (not recorded which).

The chain's CDR3 is CASSQDGGDEQYV. The CDR3 nucleotides are TGTGCCAGCAGCCAAGACGGAGGGGACGAGCAGTACGTC. The rearrangement joins TRBV4-2 to TRBJ2-7; maybe TRBD2 (6 bases). CDR1 and CDR2 (germline): LGHNA, YNFKEQ. The CDR3 runs 13 residues. V was pared by 0 bases and J by 5 bases, with 8 bases between.